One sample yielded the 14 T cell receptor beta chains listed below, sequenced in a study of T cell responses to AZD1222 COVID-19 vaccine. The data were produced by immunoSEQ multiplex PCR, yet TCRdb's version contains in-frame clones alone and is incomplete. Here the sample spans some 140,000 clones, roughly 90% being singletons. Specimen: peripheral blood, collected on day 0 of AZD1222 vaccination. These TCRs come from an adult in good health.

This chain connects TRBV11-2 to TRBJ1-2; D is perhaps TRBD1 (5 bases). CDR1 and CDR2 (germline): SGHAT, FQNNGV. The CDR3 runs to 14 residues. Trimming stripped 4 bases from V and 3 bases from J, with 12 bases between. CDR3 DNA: TGTGCCAGCAGCTCCCCGGGGGGTGACTATGGCTACACCTTC. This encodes CASSSPGGDYGYTF. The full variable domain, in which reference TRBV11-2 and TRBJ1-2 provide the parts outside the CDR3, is EAGVAQSPRYKIIEKRQSVAFWCNPISGHATLYWYQQILGQGPKLLIQFQNNGVVDDSQLPKDRFSAERLKGVDSTLKIQPAKLEDSAVYLCASSSPGGDYGYTFGSGTRLTVV.

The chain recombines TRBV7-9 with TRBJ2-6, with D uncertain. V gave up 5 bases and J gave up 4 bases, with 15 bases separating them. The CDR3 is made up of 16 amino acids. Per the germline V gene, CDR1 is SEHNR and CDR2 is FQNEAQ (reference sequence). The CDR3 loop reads CASSLSRGSGANVLTF. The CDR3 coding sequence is TGTGCCAGCAGCCTATCAAGAGGCTCCGGGGCCAACGTCCTGACTTTC.

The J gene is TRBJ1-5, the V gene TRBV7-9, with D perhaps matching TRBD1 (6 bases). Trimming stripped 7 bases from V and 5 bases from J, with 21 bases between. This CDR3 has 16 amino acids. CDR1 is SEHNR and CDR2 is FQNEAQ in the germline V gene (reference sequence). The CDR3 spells CASTRDVGGRHQPQHF. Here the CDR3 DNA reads TGTGCCAGCACCCGGGACGTGGGGGGGCGCCATCAGCCCCAGCATTTT.

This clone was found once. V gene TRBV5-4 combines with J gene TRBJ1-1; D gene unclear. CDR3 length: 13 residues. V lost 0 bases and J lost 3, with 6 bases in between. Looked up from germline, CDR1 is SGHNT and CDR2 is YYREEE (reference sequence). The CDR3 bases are TGTGCCAGCAGCTTGGCCGGCCACACTGAAGCTTTCTTT. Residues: CASSLAGHTEAFF.

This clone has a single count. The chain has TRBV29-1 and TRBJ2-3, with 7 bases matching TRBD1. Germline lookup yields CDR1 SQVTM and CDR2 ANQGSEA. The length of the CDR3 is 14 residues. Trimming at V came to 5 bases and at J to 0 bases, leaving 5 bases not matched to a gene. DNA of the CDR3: TGCAGCGTTCAATTGGGACAGAGCACAGATACGCAGTATTTT. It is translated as CSVQLGQSTDTQYF.

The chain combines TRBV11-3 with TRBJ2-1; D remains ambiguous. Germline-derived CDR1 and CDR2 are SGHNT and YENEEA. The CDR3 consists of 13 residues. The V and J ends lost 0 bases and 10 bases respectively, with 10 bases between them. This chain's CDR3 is CASSLDVFREQFF. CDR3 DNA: TGTGCCAGCAGCTTAGACGTGTTCAGGGAGCAGTTCTTC.

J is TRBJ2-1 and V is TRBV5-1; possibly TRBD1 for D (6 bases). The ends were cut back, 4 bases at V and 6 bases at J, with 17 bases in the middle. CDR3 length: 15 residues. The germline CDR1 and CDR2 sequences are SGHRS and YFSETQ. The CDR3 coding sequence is TGCGCCAGCAGCCTCCGCCGTCCAGGGGCCAATGAGCAGTTCTTC. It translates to CASSLRRPGANEQFF.

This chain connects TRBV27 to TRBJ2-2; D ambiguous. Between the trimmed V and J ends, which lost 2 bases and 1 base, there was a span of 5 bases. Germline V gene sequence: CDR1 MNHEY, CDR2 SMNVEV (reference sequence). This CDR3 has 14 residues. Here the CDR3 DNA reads TGTGCCAGCAGTTTACAGGAGAACACCGGGGAGCTGTTTTTT. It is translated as CASSLQENTGELFF.

The CDR3 loop reads CASRNSGANVLTF. The CDR3 nucleotides are TGTGCCAGCAGGAACTCTGGGGCCAACGTCCTGACTTTC. The chain recombines TRBV12-3 or TRBV12-4 with TRBJ2-6; D call uncertain. This CDR3 has 13 amino acids. V gave up 6 bases and J gave up 0 bases, with 3 bases separating them.

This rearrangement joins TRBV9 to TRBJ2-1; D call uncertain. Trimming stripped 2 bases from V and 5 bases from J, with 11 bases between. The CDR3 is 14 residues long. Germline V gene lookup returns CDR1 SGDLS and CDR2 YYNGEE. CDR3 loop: CASSVVGWDNEQFF. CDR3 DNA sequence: TGTGCCAGCAGCGTGGTTGGGTGGGACAATGAGCAGTTCTTC.

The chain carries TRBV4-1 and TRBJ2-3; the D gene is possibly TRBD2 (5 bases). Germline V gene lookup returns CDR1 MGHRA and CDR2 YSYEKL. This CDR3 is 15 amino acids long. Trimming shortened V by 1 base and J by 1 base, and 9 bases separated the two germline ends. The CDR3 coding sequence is TGCGCCAGCAGCCAAGGAGGGTTTGGCACAGATACGCAGTATTTT. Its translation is CASSQGGFGTDTQYF.

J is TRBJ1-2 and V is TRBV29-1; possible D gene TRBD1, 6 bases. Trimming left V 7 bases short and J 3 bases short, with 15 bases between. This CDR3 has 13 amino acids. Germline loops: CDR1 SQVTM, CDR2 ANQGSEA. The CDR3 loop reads CSGGGGRDYGYTF. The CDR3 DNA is TGCAGCGGGGGGGGCGGTAGGGACTATGGCTACACCTTC.

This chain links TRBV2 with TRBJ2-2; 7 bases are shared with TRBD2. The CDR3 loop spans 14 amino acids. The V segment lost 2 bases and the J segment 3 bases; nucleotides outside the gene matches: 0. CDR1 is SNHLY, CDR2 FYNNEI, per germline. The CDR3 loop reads CASSEREDTGELFF. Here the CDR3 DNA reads TGTGCCAGCAGTGAACGGGAGGACACCGGGGAGCTGTTTTTT.

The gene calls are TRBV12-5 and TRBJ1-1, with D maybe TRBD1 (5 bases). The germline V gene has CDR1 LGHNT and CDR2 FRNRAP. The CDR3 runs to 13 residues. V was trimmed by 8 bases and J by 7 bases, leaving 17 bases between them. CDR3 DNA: TGTGCTAGTACGTCGGGGGTTGGGATTGAAGCTTTCTTT. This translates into CASTSGVGIEAFF.